One and the same sample provided the 29 T cell receptor beta chains below, sequenced in a study of blood T cell repertoires in COVID-19. Generated by immunoSEQ multiplex PCR, the TCRdb table keeps only in-frame clones and is missing some. The sample has about 140,000 clones, about four fifths seen once. Source material: PBMCs or T cells enriched from blood (not recorded which). These receptors originate from a woman in her late teens or twenties who had been exposed to COVID-19.

This clone is a singleton in its sample. The chain couples TRBV2 to TRBJ2-7; a possible D gene is TRBD2 (5 bases). Germline CDR1 and CDR2: SNHLY and FYNNEI. The CDR3 loop spans 14 amino acids. V lost 8 bases and J lost 0, with 14 bases in between. CDR3: CASEGGLSSYEQYF. The DNA of the CDR3 is TGTGCCAGCGAAGGAGGTCTTTCCTCCTACGAGCAGTACTTC. Filled out from reference TRBV2 and TRBJ2-7, the complete variable domain reads EPEVTQTPSHQVTQMGQEVILRCVPISNHLYFYWYRQILGQKVEFLVSFYNNEISEKSEIFDDQFSVERPDGSNFTLKIRSTKLEDSAMYFCASEGGLSSYEQYFGPGTRLTVT.

The genes are TRBV30 and TRBJ1-3; D gene unclear. The CDR3 sequence is 17 residues long. The ends were cut back, 3 bases at V and 2 bases at J, with 20 bases in the middle. Germline assignment: CDR1 GTSNPN and CDR2 SVGIG (reference sequence). Written as DNA, the CDR3 is TGTGCCTGGAGCCCGGGGTGGGGAGATGGGGCTGGAAACACCATATATTTT. This sequence encodes CAWSPGWGDGAGNTIYF.

V gene TRBV10-2 combines with J gene TRBJ1-2; D uncertain. The V end lost 3 bases, the J end lost 6 bases, and 11 bases lay between the germline ends. The V gene's germline CDR1 is WSHSY and CDR2 SAAADI. The CDR3 contains 13 residues. The CDR3 coding sequence is TGCGCCAGCAGTGACGAACAATTTGATGGCTACACCTTC. This codes for CASSDEQFDGYTF.

V usage is TRBV28 and J usage is TRBJ1-2; unclear D gene. CDR1 and CDR2 (germline): MDHEN, SYDVKM. Trimming pared 3 bases from V and 8 bases from J, leaving 13 bases between. The CDR3 totals 13 residues. The CDR3 DNA follows: TGTGCCAGCAGTTTGGTACGGGTTCGAGGCTACACCTTC. It encodes CASSLVRVRGYTF.

V usage is TRBV28 and J usage is TRBJ2-1, with 7 bases lining up with TRBD1. The V gene's germline CDR1 is MDHEN and CDR2 SYDVKM. The V segment lost 10 bases and the J segment 7 bases; nucleotides outside the gene matches: 13. CDR3 length: 14 amino acids. The CDR3 reads CATIRQGGRNEQFF. CDR3 in DNA: TGTGCCACCATTCGACAGGGCGGTAGGAATGAGCAGTTCTTC.

The V and J genes are TRBV10-3 and TRBJ2-3, with 13 bases fitting TRBD2. After removal of 7 bases from V and 4 bases from J, the junction contained 2 bases not matched to a gene. The germline CDR1 and CDR2 sequences are ENHRY and SYGVKD. CDR3 length: 14 residues. As DNA, the CDR3 is TGTGCCATCATGGGACTAGCGGGGTCAGATACGCAGTATTTT. It specifies CAIMGLAGSDTQYF.

This clone has just one count. V and J are TRBV11-2 and TRBJ2-6, with D maybe TRBD1 (6 bases). The V and J ends lost 5 bases and 1 base respectively, with 21 bases between them. Germline V gives CDR1 SGHAT, CDR2 FQNNGV. The CDR3 consists of 19 residues. The CDR3 here is CASSPRDRSWGSGANVLTF. The CDR3 DNA reads as TGTGCCAGCAGCCCGAGAGACAGGTCGTGGGGTTCTGGGGCCAACGTCCTGACTTTC.

The chain couples TRBV6-6 to TRBJ2-1; TRBD1 agrees at 7 bases. The V gene's germline CDR1 is MNHNY and CDR2 SVGAGI (reference sequence). The CDR3 covers 15 residues. V shed 6 bases and J 2 bases; nucleotides not matched to a gene: 7. This chain's CDR3 is CASSKTGQTYNEQFF. The CDR3 coding sequence is TGTGCCAGCAGCAAAACGGGACAGACCTACAATGAGCAGTTCTTC.

This sequence joins TRBV18 and TRBJ1-2; D unclear. Trimming took 3 bases from V and 0 from J, leaving 11 bases between them. The CDR3 covers 15 residues. In germline, CDR1 is KGHSH, CDR2 LQKENI. The CDR3 DNA reads TGTGCCAGCTCACCTCCGGGTCCTTCTAACTATGGCTACACCTTC. Protein product: CASSPPGPSNYGYTF.

This rearrangement joins TRBV11-2 to TRBJ2-7; D gene uncertain. This CDR3 has 14 amino acids. CDR1 SGHAT and CDR2 FQNNGV come from the germline V gene. Trimming pared 0 bases from V and 3 bases from J, leaving 9 bases between. CDR3 in DNA: TGTGCCAGCAGCTTAGATCAGGTCTACTACGAGCAGTACTTC. It yields the protein CASSLDQVYYEQYF.

This sequence joins TRBV30 and TRBJ2-1; D remains ambiguous. The germline V gene encodes CDR1 GTSNPN and CDR2 SVGIG (reference sequence). This CDR3 is built from 12 residues. The germline V and J ends were trimmed by 0 bases and 6 bases, with 6 bases remaining between them. The CDR3: CAWSVARNEQFF. As DNA, the CDR3 is TGTGCCTGGAGTGTAGCCCGCAATGAGCAGTTCTTC.

The rearrangement uses TRBV5-8 and TRBJ2-2; 8 bases map to TRBD2. Unmatched junction bases numbered 2, after V lost 1 base and J lost 0 bases. The CDR3 covers 16 residues. Per germline, CDR1 SGHTS and CDR2 YDEGEE. This CDR3 is CASSLFSGANTGELFF. CDR3 DNA: TGTGCCAGCAGCTTGTTTAGCGGGGCGAACACCGGGGAGCTGTTTTTT.

This chain uses TRBV7-9 with TRBJ1-3; D remains unclear. V was pared by 5 bases and J by 0 bases, with 11 bases between. Per the germline V gene, CDR1 is SEHNR and CDR2 is FQNEAQ (reference sequence). The CDR3 loop spans 15 amino acids. CDR3 in amino acids: CASSPRLSSGNTIYF. The DNA of the CDR3 is TGTGCCAGCAGCCCGCGGTTGAGCTCTGGAAACACCATATATTTT.

The rearrangement links TRBV29-1 to TRBJ2-4, with 7 bases matching TRBD1. The CDR3 sequence is 13 residues long. CDR1 SQVTM and CDR2 ANQGSEA come from the germline V gene. Germline trimming cut 6 bases from V and 1 base from J; bases unmatched to any gene: 3. CDR3 bases: TGCAGCGTAGAACAGGGGGCCAAAAACATTCAGTACTTC. This gives the protein CSVEQGAKNIQYF.

This sequence joins TRBV28 and TRBJ1-2, with 9 bases matching TRBD1. Germline V gene sequence: CDR1 MDHEN, CDR2 SYDVKM. J lost 13 bases, V lost 3 bases, and 6 bases had no gene match. The CDR3 has 12 residues. For the CDR3, the DNA is TGTGCCAGCAGTTTCATAACAGGGGGCGTCACCTTC. As protein: CASSFITGGVTF.

The gene calls are TRBV4-3 and TRBJ2-1; the D gene is possibly TRBD2 (6 bases). The CDR3 sequence is 16 residues long. V lost 0 bases, J lost 2 bases, and 11 bases lay in between. Germline V gives CDR1 LGHNA, CDR2 YSLEER. DNA of the CDR3: TGCGCCAGCAGCCAAGAGGACTATGGGACCTACAATGAGCAGTTCTTC. Translating gives CASSQEDYGTYNEQFF.

The J gene is TRBJ1-2, the V gene TRBV11-2, with 7 bases aligning to TRBD1. Per the germline V gene, CDR1 is SGHAT and CDR2 is FQNNGV. The V gene end was trimmed by 5 bases and the J gene end by 7 bases; junction bases not matched to a gene: 7. This CDR3 region has 13 residues. This CDR3 is CASSKEGARGYTF. Written as DNA, the CDR3 is TGTGCCAGCAGCAAAGAGGGGGCACGTGGCTACACCTTC.

The chain has TRBV10-3 and TRBJ2-5, with 8 bases matching TRBD2. V was pared by 6 bases and J by 3 bases, with 6 bases of the junction left unmatched. The CDR3 consists of 14 residues. The V gene's germline CDR1 is ENHRY and CDR2 SYGVKD. The chain's CDR3 is CAISGRGGEETQYF. CDR3 nucleotides: TGTGCCATCAGCGGGAGGGGTGGTGAAGAGACCCAGTACTTC.

V usage is TRBV6-5 and J usage is TRBJ2-7, with D perhaps matching TRBD1 (5 bases). Looked up from germline, CDR1 is MNHEY and CDR2 is SVGAGI. CDR3 length: 13 amino acids. Trimming stripped 5 bases from V and 3 bases from J, with 11 bases between. CDR3 protein: CASSPGLVYEQYF. CDR3 DNA sequence: TGTGCCAGCAGTCCAGGGTTGGTCTACGAGCAGTACTTC.

CDR3 loop: CASSHGLAGKFF. The CDR3 DNA reads as TGCGCCAGCAGCCATGGACTAGCGGGAAAGTTCTTC. This chain joins TRBV4-1 and TRBJ2-1, with 12 positions matching TRBD2. The CDR3 runs 12 residues. From germline, CDR1 is MGHRA and CDR2 YSYEKL. The junction had 2 bases not matched to a gene; V was cut back by 3 bases and J by 14 bases.

The J gene is TRBJ2-7, the V gene TRBV3-1 (or the pseudogene TRBV3-2); D perhaps matches TRBD1 (6 bases). The germline V and J ends were trimmed by 4 bases and 6 bases, with 22 bases remaining between them. Germline V gene data show CDR1 as LGHDT and CDR2 as YNNKEL (reference sequence). CDR3 length: 16 amino acids. The CDR3 here is CASSLAPNRQASEQYF. The CDR3, as DNA: TGTGCCAGCAGCCTAGCTCCCAACCGACAGGCGTCCGAGCAGTACTTC.

This clone was counted many times. This chain uses TRBV9 with TRBJ1-1; 7 nucleotides align to TRBD1. The CDR3 extends over 15 amino acids. Trimming took 4 bases from V and 1 from J; bases not matched to a gene: 7. Germline CDR1 is SGDLS and CDR2 is YYNGEE. The CDR3 DNA follows: TGTGCCAGCAGCACAACAGGGGCGCGGAACACTGAAGCTTTCTTT. As protein: CASSTTGARNTEAFF. The full variable domain, rest sourced from reference TRBV9 and TRBJ1-1, is DSGVTQTPKHLITATGQRVTLRCSPRSGDLSVYWYQQSLDQGLQFLIQYYNGEERAKGNILERFSAQQFPDLHSELNLSSLELGDSALYFCASSTTGARNTEAFFGQGTRLTVV.

This clone was counted only a few times. This rearrangement joins TRBV28 to TRBJ2-7; TRBD1 matches at 8 bases. This CDR3 is built from 15 residues. Germline V gene sequence: CDR1 MDHEN, CDR2 SYDVKM. With V trimmed by 8 bases and J by 5 bases, 14 bases remained unmatched. CDR3 in amino acids: CASGSTGTGLHEQYF. In DNA form, the CDR3 reads TGTGCCAGCGGATCTACCGGGACAGGTCTCCACGAGCAGTACTTC.

The rearrangement uses TRBV2 and TRBJ2-7; 14 positions agree with TRBD2. The CDR3 length is 14 residues. The J segment lost 6 bases and the V segment lost 6 bases, leaving 4 bases of the junction unmatched. Germline-derived CDR1 and CDR2 are SNHLY and FYNNEI. CDR3 nucleotides: TGTGCCAGCAGCCCGGGACTAGCGGGAGCCGAGCAGTACTTC. It encodes CASSPGLAGAEQYF.

The chain carries TRBV3-1 (or the pseudogene TRBV3-2) and TRBJ1-2; D is possibly TRBD1 (6 bases). The CDR3 totals 19 residues. V shed 1 base and J shed 7 bases, with 28 bases lying between them. Per germline, CDR1 LGHDT and CDR2 YNNKEL (reference sequence). The CDR3 sequence: CASSQGVWTARNPYGGYTF. Here the CDR3 DNA reads TGTGCCAGCAGCCAAGGTGTGTGGACAGCACGAAATCCGTATGGTGGCTACACCTTC.

This chain links TRBV18 with TRBJ2-5; D is uncertain. CDR1 is KGHSH and CDR2 is LQKENI in the germline V gene. With 3 bases removed from V and 1 base from J, the gap between germline ends came to 9 bases. This CDR3 contains 14 residues. CDR3 in DNA: TGTGCCAGCTCACCGGTTCCAGGCCAAGAGACCCAGTACTTC. This gives the protein CASSPVPGQETQYF.

The rearrangement links TRBV27 to TRBJ1-2; TRBD1 might be the D (5 bases). CDR1 and CDR2 (germline): MNHEY, SMNVEV (reference sequence). The CDR3 totals 14 residues. V shed 2 bases and J shed 2 bases, with 9 bases lying between them. The DNA of the CDR3 is TGTGCCAGCAGTTTAGGGGGGAAGAACTATGGCTACACCTTC. Encoded protein: CASSLGGKNYGYTF.

The V and J genes are TRBV11-3 and TRBJ2-7, with 9 bases that match TRBD2. This CDR3 spans 14 amino acids. Losses at the gene ends were 7 bases for V and 2 bases for J; bases not matched to a gene: 6. Germline V CDR1 and CDR2: SGHNT, YENEEA. The CDR3 nucleotides read TGTGCCAGCATACTGACTAGCGGCACCTACGAGCAGTACTTC. Translated: CASILTSGTYEQYF.

This clone has only one observation. The V and J genes are TRBV28 and TRBJ1-2, with D maybe TRBD1 (5 bases). The V end lost 3 bases, the J end lost 7 bases, and 12 bases lay between the germline ends. The germline V gene encodes CDR1 MDHEN and CDR2 SYDVKM. The CDR3 is 13 residues long. CDR3 DNA sequence: TGTGCCAGCAGTTTTGGGGCAGTAGGTGGCTACACCTTC. This sequence encodes CASSFGAVGGYTF.